This T cell receptor beta chain was identified during a study of T and B cells in COVID-19 patients. The overall study: In the active-infection cohort, about 90% of the roughly 20 patients had comorbidities linked to unfavorable COVID-19 outcome.

V dropped 5 bases and J dropped 4; count of bases not matched to a gene: 7. The length of the CDR3 is 15 residues. Germline-derived CDR1 and CDR2 are SGHAT and FQNNGV. Note on this clonotype: No antigen is known for it.

BIOMED2 TRB-A/B primer pools were used in multiplex TRB PCR. TCRdb re-derived calls from the multiplex PCR reads in MiXCR, one entry per CDR3 protein. The table records about 8,400 distinct CDR3 sequences, under 30% of them present only once. Study results and limitations: Sorted SARS-CoV-2-responsive or tetramer+ T cells and CD4+, regulatory and CD8+ subsets were not yet sequenced. At recovery TRB diversity and richness exceeded healthy donors, after highly clonal active COVID-19 repertoires.

Blood genomic DNA input for TRB amplification was about 240-550 ng. The chain carries TRBV11-2 and TRBJ2-7, with 11 bases that match TRBD1. Sequenced material: blood. The source of this sequence is a human donor who had recovered from COVID-19. The chain's CDR3 is CASSIPGQGVYEQYF. For the CDR3, the DNA is TGTGCCAGCAGCATACCGGGACAGGGGGTTTACGAGCAGTACTTC. The full variable domain, in which reference TRBV11-2 and TRBJ2-7 provide the parts outside the CDR3, is EAGVAQSPRYKIIEKRQSVAFWCNPISGHATLYWYQQILGQGPKLLIQFQNNGVVDDSQLPKDRFSAERLKGVDSTLKIQPAKLEDSAVYLCASSIPGQGVYEQYFGPGTRLTVT.